The next 11 T cell receptor beta chains were all read from a single sample in a study of cytomegalovirus exposure and HLA in healthy donors. PCR amplification relied on 60 Vbeta primers (plus 13 Jbeta primers). The assay was immunoSEQ multiplex PCR, and TCRdb's table has in-frame clones only and misses some. The table includes some 150,000 clones, around 65% detected once. The sequenced material came from PBMCs. These receptors were collected from a woman between 25 and 40 years old in good health and CMV-seropositive.

This clone was picked up one time. This chain uses TRBV10-3 with TRBJ1-4; no clear D gene. The CDR3 runs 13 residues. CDR1 ENHRY and CDR2 SYGVKD come from the germline V gene. Trimming took off 3 bases at V and 8 bases at J, with 10 bases between the two ends. Here the CDR3 reads CAISDREGEKLFF. CDR3 sequence (DNA): TGTGCCATCAGTGATCGGGAAGGCGAAAAACTGTTTTTT.

This chain uses TRBV5-5 with TRBJ2-5, with D maybe TRBD1 (6 bases). Germline V CDR1 and CDR2: SGHKS, YYEKEE (reference sequence). V lost 0 bases and J 5 bases, leaving 20 bases between the germline ends. The CDR3 totals 17 residues. The CDR3 bases are TGTGCCAGCAGCTTGGCCATTTCAGGGGCGATTGGGGAGACCCAGTACTTC. Its protein is CASSLAISGAIGETQYF.

This clone was detected only a few times. The V gene is TRBV5-1, the J gene TRBJ1-2, with D possibly matching TRBD1 (5 bases). CDR1 and CDR2 (germline): SGHRS, YFSETQ. V lost 6 bases, J lost 8 bases, and 23 bases lay in between. This CDR3 contains 15 residues. CDR3 coding DNA: TGCGCCAGCACTCGCAATTCCCAGGGTATCCTCGGCTACACCTTC. It encodes CASTRNSQGILGYTF.

The J gene is TRBJ1-4, the V gene TRBV30; D gene uncertain. The CDR3 totals 16 residues. V was clipped by 3 bases and J by 5 bases, with 19 bases between them. The germline gives CDR1 GTSNPN, CDR2 SVGIG (reference sequence). As DNA, the CDR3 is TGTGCCTGGAGGCCTGGTTTGAGTCAGACAAATGAAAAACTGTTTTTT. It is translated as CAWRPGLSQTNEKLFF.

The genes are TRBV30 and TRBJ2-5; 7 nucleotides line up with TRBD1. The CDR3 contains 17 residues. Germline trimming cut 1 base from V and 5 bases from J; bases unmatched to any gene: 16. Germline values: CDR1 GTSNPN, CDR2 SVGIG (reference sequence). Here the CDR3 reads CAWSEGATGPSRETQYF. Here the CDR3 DNA reads TGTGCCTGGAGTGAGGGGGCGACAGGCCCGTCCCGGGAGACCCAGTACTTC.

The rearrangement uses TRBV5-4 and TRBJ1-3; 8 bases match TRBD1. Trimming at V came to 0 bases and at J to 0 bases, leaving 2 bases not matched to a gene. This CDR3 contains 16 residues. Germline loops: CDR1 SGHNT, CDR2 YYREEE (reference sequence). The CDR3 DNA follows: TGTGCCAGCAGCTTGGGGACAGGGAGCTCTGGAAACACCATATATTTT. Amino acids: CASSLGTGSSGNTIYF.

This rearrangement joins TRBV18 to TRBJ1-4; D is unresolved. The germline V gene has CDR1 KGHSH and CDR2 LQKENI. Trimming stripped 2 bases from V and 0 bases from J, with 10 bases between. CDR3 length: 16 amino acids. The CDR3 DNA follows: TGTGCCAGCTCACCATCTGACCTAGCAACTAATGAAAAACTGTTTTTT. As protein: CASSPSDLATNEKLFF.

The J gene is TRBJ2-7, the V gene TRBV6-1; D not certain. Trimming stripped 1 base from V and 3 bases from J, with 7 bases between. Germline assignment: CDR1 MNHNS and CDR2 SASEGT. The CDR3 covers 13 residues. The DNA of the CDR3 is TGTGCCAGCAGTGAAGTCGCGCGCTACGAGCAGTACTTC. Translation gives CASSEVARYEQYF.

The chain employs TRBV6-5 and TRBJ2-2; 7 nucleotides line up with TRBD2. Trimming cost V 2 bases and J 9 bases; bases outside gene matches: 6. Germline V gene sequence: CDR1 MNHEY, CDR2 SVGAGI. CDR3 size: 14 residues. CDR3 DNA: TGTGCCAGCAGTTACCAACCCGGGAGGCGGGAGCTGTTTTTT. Protein sequence: CASSYQPGRRELFF.

This clone was detected a few times. This chain joins TRBV5-1 and TRBJ2-7; 9 nucleotides agree with TRBD1. Germline V gene lookup returns CDR1 SGHRS and CDR2 YFSETQ. After removal of 3 bases from V and 6 bases from J, the junction contained 7 bases not matched to a gene. CDR3 size: 14 residues. This chain's CDR3 is CASSSGTGMGEQYF. CDR3 nucleotides: TGCGCCAGCAGCTCCGGGACAGGGATGGGCGAGCAGTACTTC.

The chain uses TRBV30 and TRBJ2-5; 7 bases are shared with TRBD2. The CDR3 has 14 amino acids. J was trimmed by 5 bases and V by 2 bases; bases with no gene match: 8. The V gene's germline CDR1 is GTSNPN and CDR2 SVGIG (reference sequence). CDR3 sequence (DNA): TGTGCCTGGAGTTCCGGACTAGTTGTCGAGACCCAGTACTTC. This sequence encodes CAWSSGLVVETQYF. The variable domain in full, completed from reference TRBV30 and TRBJ2-5, reads SQTIHQWPATLVQPVGSPLSLECTVEGTSNPNLYWYRQAAGRGLQLLFYSVGIGQISSEVPQNLSASRPQDRQFILSSKKLLLSDSGFYLCAWSSGLVVETQYFGPGTRLLVL.